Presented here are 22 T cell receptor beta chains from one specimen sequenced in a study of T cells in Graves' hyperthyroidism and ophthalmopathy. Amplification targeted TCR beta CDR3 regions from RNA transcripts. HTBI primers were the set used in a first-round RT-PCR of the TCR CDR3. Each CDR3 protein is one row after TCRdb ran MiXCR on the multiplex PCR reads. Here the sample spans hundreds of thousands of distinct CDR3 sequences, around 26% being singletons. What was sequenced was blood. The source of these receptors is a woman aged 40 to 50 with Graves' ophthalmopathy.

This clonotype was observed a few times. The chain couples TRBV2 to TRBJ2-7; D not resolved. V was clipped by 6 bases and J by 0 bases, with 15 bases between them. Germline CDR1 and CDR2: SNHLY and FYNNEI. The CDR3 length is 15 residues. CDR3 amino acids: CASRRTTANSYEQYF. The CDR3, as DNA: TGTGCCAGCAGGCGGACGACCGCAAACTCCTACGAGCAGTACTTC.

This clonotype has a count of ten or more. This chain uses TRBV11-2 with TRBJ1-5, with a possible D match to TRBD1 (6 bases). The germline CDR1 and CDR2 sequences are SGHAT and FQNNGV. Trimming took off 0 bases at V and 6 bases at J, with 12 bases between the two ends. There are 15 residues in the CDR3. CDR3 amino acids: CASSLDTGLGQPQHF. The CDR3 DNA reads TGTGCCAGCAGCTTAGATACAGGGCTCGGTCAGCCCCAGCATTTT. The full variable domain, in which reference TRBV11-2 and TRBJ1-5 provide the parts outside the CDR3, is EAGVAQSPRYKIIEKRQSVAFWCNPISGHATLYWYQQILGQGPKLLIQFQNNGVVDDSQLPKDRFSAERLKGVDSTLKIQPAKLEDSAVYLCASSLDTGLGQPQHFGDGTRLSIL.

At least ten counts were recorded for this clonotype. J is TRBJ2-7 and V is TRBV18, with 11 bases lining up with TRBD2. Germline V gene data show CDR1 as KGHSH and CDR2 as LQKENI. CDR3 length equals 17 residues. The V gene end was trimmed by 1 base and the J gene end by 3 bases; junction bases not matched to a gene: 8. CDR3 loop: CASSPRTSGLGNYEQYF. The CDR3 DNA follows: TGTGCCAGCTCACCACGGACTAGCGGGCTTGGCAACTACGAGCAGTACTTC.

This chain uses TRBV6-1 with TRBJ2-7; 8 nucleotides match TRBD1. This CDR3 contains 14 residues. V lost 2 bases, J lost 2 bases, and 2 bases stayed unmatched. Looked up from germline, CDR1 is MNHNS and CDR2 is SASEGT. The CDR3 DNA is TGTGCCAGCAGTGAACAGGGGGCGACCTACGAGCAGTACTTC. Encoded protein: CASSEQGATYEQYF.

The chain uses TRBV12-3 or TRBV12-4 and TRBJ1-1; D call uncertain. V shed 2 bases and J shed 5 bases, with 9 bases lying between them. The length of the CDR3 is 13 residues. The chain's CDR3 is CASSLFVETEAFF. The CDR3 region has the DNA TGTGCCAGCAGTTTATTCGTTGAAACTGAAGCTTTCTTT.

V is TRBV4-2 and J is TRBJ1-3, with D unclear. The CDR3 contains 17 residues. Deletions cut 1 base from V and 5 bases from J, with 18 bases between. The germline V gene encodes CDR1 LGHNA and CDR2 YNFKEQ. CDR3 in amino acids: CASSQGSVRDRRNTIYF. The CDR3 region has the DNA TGTGCCAGCAGCCAAGGCAGCGTAAGGGATCGGAGAAACACCATATATTTT.

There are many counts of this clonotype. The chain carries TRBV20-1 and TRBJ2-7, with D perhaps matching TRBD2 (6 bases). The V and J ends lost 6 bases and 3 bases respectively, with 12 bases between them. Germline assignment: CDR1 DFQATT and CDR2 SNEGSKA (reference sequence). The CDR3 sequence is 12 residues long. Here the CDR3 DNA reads TGCAGTGCCTCGAGACTAGACTACGAGCAGTACTTC. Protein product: CSASRLDYEQYF.

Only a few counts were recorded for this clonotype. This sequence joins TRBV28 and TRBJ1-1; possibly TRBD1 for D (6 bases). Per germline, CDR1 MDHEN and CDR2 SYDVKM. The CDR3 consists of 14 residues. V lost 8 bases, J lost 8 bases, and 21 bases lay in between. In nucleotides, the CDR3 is TGTGCCAGCTTCGAGGGGGGAACGAGCGTAGAAGCTTTCTTT. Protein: CASFEGGTSVEAFF.

The DNA for the CDR3 is TGTGCCAGCGGTTATTCTCTCACTGAAGCTTTCTTT. It specifies CASGYSLTEAFF. The chain has TRBV12-3 or TRBV12-4 and TRBJ1-1; D remains ambiguous. Between the trimmed V and J ends, which lost 8 bases and 4 bases, there was a span of 11 bases. The CDR3 covers 12 residues.

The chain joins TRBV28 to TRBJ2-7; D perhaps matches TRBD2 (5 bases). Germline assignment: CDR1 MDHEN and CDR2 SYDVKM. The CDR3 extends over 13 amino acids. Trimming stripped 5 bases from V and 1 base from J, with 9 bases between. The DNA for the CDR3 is TGTGCCAGCAGTGGAGGTTATTCCTACGAGCAGTACTTC. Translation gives CASSGGYSYEQYF. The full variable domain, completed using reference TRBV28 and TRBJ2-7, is DVKVTQSSRYLVKRTGEKVFLECVQDMDHENMFWYRQDPGLGLRLIYFSYDVKMKEKGDIPEGYSVSREKKERFSLILESASTNQTSMYLCASSGGYSYEQYFGPGTRLTVT.

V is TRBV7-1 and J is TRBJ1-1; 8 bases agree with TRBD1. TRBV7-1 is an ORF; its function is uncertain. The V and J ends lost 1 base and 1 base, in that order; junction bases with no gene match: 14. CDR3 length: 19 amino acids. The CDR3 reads CASSSVAQPGQASNTEAFF. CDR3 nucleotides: TGTGCCAGCAGCTCAGTGGCCCAACCGGGACAGGCCTCGAACACTGAAGCTTTCTTT.

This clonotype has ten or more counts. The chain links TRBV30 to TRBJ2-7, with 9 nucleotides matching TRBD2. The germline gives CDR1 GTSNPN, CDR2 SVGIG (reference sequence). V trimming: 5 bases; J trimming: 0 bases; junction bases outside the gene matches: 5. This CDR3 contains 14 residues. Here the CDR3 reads CAWGTSRISYEQYF. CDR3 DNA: TGTGCCTGGGGGACTAGCCGAATCTCCTACGAGCAGTACTTC.

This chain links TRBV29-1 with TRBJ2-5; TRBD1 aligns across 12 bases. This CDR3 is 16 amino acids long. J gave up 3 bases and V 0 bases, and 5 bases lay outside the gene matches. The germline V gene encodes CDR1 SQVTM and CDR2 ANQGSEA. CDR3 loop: CSVEDRDRGQEETQYF. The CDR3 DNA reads TGCAGCGTTGAAGATCGGGACAGGGGGCAAGAAGAGACCCAGTACTTC.

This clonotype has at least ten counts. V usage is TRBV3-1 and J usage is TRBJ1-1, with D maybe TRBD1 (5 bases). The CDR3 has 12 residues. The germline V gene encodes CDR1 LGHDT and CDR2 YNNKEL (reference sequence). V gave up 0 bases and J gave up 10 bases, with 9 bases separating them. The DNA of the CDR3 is TGTGCCAGCAGCCAAGAGGGCAGGGCAGCTTTCTTT. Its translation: CASSQEGRAAFF. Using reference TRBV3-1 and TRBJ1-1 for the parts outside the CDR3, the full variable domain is DTAVSQTPKYLVTQMGNDKSIKCEQNLGHDTMYWYKQDSKKFLKIMFSYNNKELIINETVPNRFSPKSPDKAHLNLHINSLELGDSAVYFCASSQEGRAAFFGQGTRLTVV.

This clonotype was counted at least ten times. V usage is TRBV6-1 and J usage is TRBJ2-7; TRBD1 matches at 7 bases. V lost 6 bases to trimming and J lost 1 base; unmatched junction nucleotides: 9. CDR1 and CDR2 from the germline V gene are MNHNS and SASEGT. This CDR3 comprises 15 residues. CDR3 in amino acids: CASSISDRPSYEQYF. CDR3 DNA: TGTGCCAGCAGCATATCGGACAGGCCTTCCTACGAGCAGTACTTC.

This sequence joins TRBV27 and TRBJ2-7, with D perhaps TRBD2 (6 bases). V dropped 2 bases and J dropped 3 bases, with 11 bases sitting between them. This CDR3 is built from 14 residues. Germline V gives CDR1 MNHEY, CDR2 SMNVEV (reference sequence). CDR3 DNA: TGTGCCAGCAGTTTACAGGGAGGCCACTACGAGCAGTACTTC. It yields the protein CASSLQGGHYEQYF.

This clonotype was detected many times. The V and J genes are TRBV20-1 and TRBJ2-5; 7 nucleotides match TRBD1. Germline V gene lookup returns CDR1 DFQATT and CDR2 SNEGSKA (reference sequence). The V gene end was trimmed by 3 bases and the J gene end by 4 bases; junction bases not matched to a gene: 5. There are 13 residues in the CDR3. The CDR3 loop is CSARNTGVETQYF. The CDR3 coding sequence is TGCAGTGCTAGGAATACAGGGGTAGAGACCCAGTACTTC.

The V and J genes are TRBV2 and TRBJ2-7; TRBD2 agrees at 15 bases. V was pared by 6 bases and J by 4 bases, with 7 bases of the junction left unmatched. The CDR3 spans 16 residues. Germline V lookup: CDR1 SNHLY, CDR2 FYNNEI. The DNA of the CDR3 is TGTGCCAGCAGCAGGACTAGCGGGGGGGCCGCGTACGAGCAGTACTTC. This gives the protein CASSRTSGGAAYEQYF. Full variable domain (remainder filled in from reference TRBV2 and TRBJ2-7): EPEVTQTPSHQVTQMGQEVILRCVPISNHLYFYWYRQILGQKVEFLVSFYNNEISEKSEIFDDQFSVERPDGSNFTLKIRSTKLEDSAMYFCASSRTSGGAAYEQYFGPGTRLTVT.

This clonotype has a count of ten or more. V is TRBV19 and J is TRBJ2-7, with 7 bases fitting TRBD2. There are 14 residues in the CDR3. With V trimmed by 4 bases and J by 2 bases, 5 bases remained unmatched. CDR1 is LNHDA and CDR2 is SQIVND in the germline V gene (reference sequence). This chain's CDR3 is CASSSSGGPYEQYF. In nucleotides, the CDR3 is TGTGCCAGTAGTAGCTCGGGAGGCCCCTACGAGCAGTACTTC.

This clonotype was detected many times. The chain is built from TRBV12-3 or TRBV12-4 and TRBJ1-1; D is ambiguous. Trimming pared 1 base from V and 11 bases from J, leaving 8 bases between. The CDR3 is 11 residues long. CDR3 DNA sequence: TGTGCCAGCAGTTTAGGGGAAGGGGCTTTCTTT. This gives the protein CASSLGEGAFF.

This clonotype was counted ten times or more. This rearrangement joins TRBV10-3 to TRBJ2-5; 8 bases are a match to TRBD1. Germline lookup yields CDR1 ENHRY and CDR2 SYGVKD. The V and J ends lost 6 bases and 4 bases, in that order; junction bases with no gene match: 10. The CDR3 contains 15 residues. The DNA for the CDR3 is TGTGCCATCAGGGATGACAGGGGTTTTCCAGAGACCCAGTACTTC. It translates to CAIRDDRGFPETQYF.

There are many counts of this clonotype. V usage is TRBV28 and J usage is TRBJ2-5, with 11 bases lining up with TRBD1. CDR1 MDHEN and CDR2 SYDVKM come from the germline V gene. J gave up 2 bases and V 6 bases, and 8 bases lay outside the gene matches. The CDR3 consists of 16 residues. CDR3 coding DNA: TGTGCCAGCAGGACGACCGGGACAGGGGGGCAAGAGACCCAGTACTTC. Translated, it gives CASRTTGTGGQETQYF.